This T cell receptor (beta chain) was sequenced in a study of blood T cell repertoires in COVID-19. Germline values: CDR1 MRHNA, CDR2 SNTAGT. V shed 6 bases and J shed 0 bases, with 23 bases lying between them. The CDR3 covers 19 residues. The repertoire was sequenced with immunoSEQ multiplex PCR; TCRdb's copy has only in-frame clones and lacks some. Of under 350,000 clones listed, 80% to 90% were seen once; the top ten hold roughly 4%. Individuals drawn from under 30 US areas were roughly 18 to 95 years old. The sequencing sample was made of PBMCs or T cells enriched from blood (not recorded which). The chain has TRBV6-4 and TRBJ1-4; possible D gene TRBD1, 6 bases. The clonotype was recovered from a woman between 40 and 50 years old with acute COVID-19. The CDR3 coding sequence is TGTGCCAGCAGCACCAGGACCCGGGACAAGAAAACAACTAATGAAAAACTGTTTTTT. Protein product: CASSTRTRDKKTTNEKLFF.